This T cell receptor beta chain was sequenced during a study of blood T cell repertoires in COVID-19. Study-level information: Samples taken during acute and convalescent COVID-19 were collected in the United States, Italy and Spain. From T cells, B-cell-depleted T cells, or PBMCs came the material, which was cDNA or gDNA.

There are 15 residues in the CDR3. Germline trimming cut 6 bases from V and 6 bases from J; bases unmatched to any gene: 10. Germline V gene lookup returns CDR1 MDHEN and CDR2 SYDVKM. This clone was picked up a small number of times. Per the study methods: Nucleated cell counts were estimated from reference gene primer amplification. Generated by immunoSEQ multiplex PCR, the TCRdb table keeps only in-frame clones and is missing some. That table furnishes V, J and clone size, whereas the DNA furnished D and trimming. The sample carries more than 110,000 clones, around nine tenths recorded once. Sample: peripheral blood. This TCR derives from a man aged 50-59 years with active or convalescent COVID-19. The chain is built from TRBV28 and TRBJ1-5, with TRBD1 matching 8 bases. CDR3 sequence reads: CASSPGTGGPQPQHF. As DNA, the CDR3 is TGTGCCAGCAGCCCCGGGACAGGAGGGCCTCAGCCCCAGCATTTT.